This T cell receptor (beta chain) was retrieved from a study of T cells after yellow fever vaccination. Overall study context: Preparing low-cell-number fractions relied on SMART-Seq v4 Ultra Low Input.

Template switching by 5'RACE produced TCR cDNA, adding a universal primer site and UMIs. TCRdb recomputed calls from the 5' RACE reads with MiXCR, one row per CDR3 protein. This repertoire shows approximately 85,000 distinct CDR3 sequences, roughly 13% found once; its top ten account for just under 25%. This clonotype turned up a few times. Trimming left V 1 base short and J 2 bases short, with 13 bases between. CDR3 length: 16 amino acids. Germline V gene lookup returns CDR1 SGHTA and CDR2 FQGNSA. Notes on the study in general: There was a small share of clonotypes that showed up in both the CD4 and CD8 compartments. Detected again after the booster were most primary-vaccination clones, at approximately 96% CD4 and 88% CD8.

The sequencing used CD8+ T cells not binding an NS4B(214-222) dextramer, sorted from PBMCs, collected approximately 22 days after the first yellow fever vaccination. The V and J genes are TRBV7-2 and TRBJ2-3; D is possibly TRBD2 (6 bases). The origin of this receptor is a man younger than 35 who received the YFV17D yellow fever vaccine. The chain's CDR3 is CASSLGLVRPTDTQYF. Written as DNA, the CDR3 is TGTGCCAGCAGCTTAGGACTAGTGAGGCCCACAGATACGCAGTATTTT.